Below are 29 T cell receptor beta chains sequenced from a single sample in a study of cytomegalovirus exposure and HLA in healthy donors. 13 Jbeta primers and 60 Vbeta primers were used for the PCR. Sequencing used immunoSEQ multiplex PCR; TCRdb keeps in-frame clones, though not all of them. Here the sample spans approximately 69,000 clones, roughly four fifths being singletons. Sequenced sample: PBMCs. Source of these receptors: a young woman in good health and CMV-seropositive.

In nucleotides, the CDR3 is TGTGCCAGTAGCCGGACAGGGGGCACCGGGGAGCTGTTTTTT. Its protein is CASSRTGGTGELFF. The chain joins TRBV19 to TRBJ2-2; 10 bases map to TRBD1. Germline V gene sequence: CDR1 LNHDA, CDR2 SQIVND (reference sequence). CDR3 length: 14 amino acids. Trimming took 6 bases from V and 4 from J; bases not matched to a gene: 2.

This rearrangement joins TRBV5-4 to TRBJ2-3; 7 bases are a match to TRBD2. V shed 4 bases, J shed 6 bases, and the junction held 5 bases outside the gene matches. Per germline, CDR1 SGHNT and CDR2 YYREEE (reference sequence). This CDR3 has 13 amino acids. This chain's CDR3 is CASSLGEGDTQYF. CDR3 DNA: TGTGCCAGCAGCCTAGGGGAGGGGGATACGCAGTATTTT.

Only a few counts were recorded for this clone. The chain has TRBV7-3 and TRBJ2-1; D remains ambiguous. V lost 5 bases to trimming and J lost 4 bases, with 12 bases between them. Germline CDR1 and CDR2: SGHTA and FQGTGA. CDR3 length equals 14 residues. This chain's CDR3 is CASSTVDGYNEQFF. The CDR3, as DNA: TGTGCCAGCAGCACAGTAGACGGTTACAATGAGCAGTTCTTC. Full variable domain (missing parts from reference TRBV7-3 and TRBJ2-1): GAGVSQTPSNKVTEKGKYVELRCDPISGHTALYWYRQSLGQGPEFLIYFQGTGAADDSGLPNDRFFAVRPEGSVSTLKIQRTERGDSAVYLCASSTVDGYNEQFFGPGTRLTVL.

This clone was counted a few times. This chain connects TRBV19 to TRBJ2-3; 8 positions match TRBD2. The CDR3 runs to 14 residues. V lost 8 bases, J lost 0 bases, and 4 bases stayed unmatched. CDR1 and CDR2 (germline): LNHDA, SQIVND (reference sequence). The CDR3 reads CASATSGSTDTQYF. CDR3 in DNA: TGTGCCAGTGCTACTAGCGGTAGCACAGATACGCAGTATTTT.

This clone came up a few times. The chain uses TRBV5-4 and TRBJ1-2, with 7 positions matching TRBD1. CDR1 and CDR2 from the germline V gene are SGHNT and YYREEE (reference sequence). V lost 0 bases, J lost 10 bases, and 3 bases stayed unmatched. The CDR3 loop spans 12 amino acids. The CDR3 loop reads CASSLGGGLYTF. The CDR3 bases are TGTGCCAGCAGCTTGGGAGGGGGCCTCTACACCTTC. Full variable domain (remainder filled in from reference TRBV5-4 and TRBJ1-2): ETGVTQSPTHLIKTRGQQVTLRCSSQSGHNTVSWYQQALGQGPQFIFQYYREEENGRGNFPPRFSGLQFPNYSSELNVNALELDDSALYLCASSLGGGLYTFGSGTRLTVV.

This clone has only one observation. This chain joins TRBV30 and TRBJ1-5, with unresolved D. V was cut by 4 bases and J by 3 bases, with 4 bases left in between. The CDR3 runs 11 residues. The germline V gene encodes CDR1 GTSNPN and CDR2 SVGIG (reference sequence). CDR3 sequence reads: CAWNHNQPQHF. CDR3 in DNA: TGTGCCTGGAATCACAATCAGCCCCAGCATTTT.

The V gene is TRBV4-2, the J gene TRBJ2-3; D is undetermined. Per the germline V gene, CDR1 is LGHNA and CDR2 is YNFKEQ. The V end lost 1 base, the J end lost 0 bases, and 8 bases lay between the germline ends. This CDR3 region has 15 residues. Written as DNA, the CDR3 is TGTGCCAGCAGCCAAGTACTAAGTAGCACAGATACGCAGTATTTT. The encoded protein is CASSQVLSSTDTQYF.

The chain combines TRBV29-1 with TRBJ2-3; tentatively, D is TRBD1 (6 bases). The V gene lost 0 bases and the J gene lost 2 bases, with 12 bases spanning the gap. The CDR3 extends over 15 amino acids. CDR1 and CDR2 from the germline V gene are SQVTM and ANQGSEA. The CDR3 nucleotides read TGCAGCGTTGAAGATCACAGGGTGTCCACAGATACGCAGTATTTT. The encoded protein is CSVEDHRVSTDTQYF.

On this clone itself: One end of the junction fails to match germline, which may point to a read error. The V gene is TRBV20-1, the J gene TRBJ2-7; TRBD1 aligns across 9 bases. Germline V gives CDR1 DFQATT, CDR2 SNEGSKA (reference sequence). This CDR3 is built from 10 residues. The CDR3 is CSARGQGSIF. Here the CDR3 DNA reads TGCAGTGCTAGGGGACAGGGAAGCATCTTC.

This chain connects TRBV28 to TRBJ2-7; D gene unclear. The CDR3 sequence is 15 residues long. V lost 4 bases to trimming and J lost 0 bases, with 13 bases between them. Germline CDR1 MDHEN, CDR2 SYDVKM. The CDR3: CASSSPAVSSYEQYF. In DNA, the CDR3 is TGTGCCAGCAGTTCCCCCGCGGTGAGCTCCTACGAGCAGTACTTC.

The rearrangement joins TRBV29-1 to TRBJ2-7; no clear D. Germline CDR1 SQVTM, CDR2 ANQGSEA. V shed 1 base and J shed 2 bases, with 9 bases lying between them. There are 13 residues in the CDR3. The CDR3 is CSVEAEKTYEQYF. Here the CDR3 DNA reads TGCAGCGTTGAAGCGGAGAAGACCTACGAGCAGTACTTC.

The chain's CDR3 is CATTGGYEQYF. CDR3 bases: TGTGCAACTACAGGGGGCTACGAGCAGTACTTC. This sequence joins TRBV30 and TRBJ2-7; TRBD1 aligns across 8 bases. The germline V gene has CDR1 GTSNPN and CDR2 SVGIG (reference sequence). The CDR3 extends over 11 amino acids.

The chain links TRBV28 to TRBJ1-1; TRBD1 might be the D (5 bases). The CDR3 totals 19 residues. CDR1 and CDR2 from the germline V gene are MDHEN and SYDVKM. Trimming removed 7 bases at V and 1 base at J, with 28 bases between. The CDR3 is CASTRTYATAQKPNTEAFF. CDR3 nucleotide sequence: TGTGCCAGCACGAGAACCTACGCGACAGCTCAGAAACCGAACACTGAAGCTTTCTTT.

In DNA, the CDR3 is TGTGCCAGCAGGAGACAGAACACTGAAGCTTTCTTT. It translates to CASRRQNTEAFF. The V call is TRBV6-5, the J call TRBJ1-1; D uncertain. CDR1 MNHEY and CDR2 SVGAGI come from the germline V gene. Deletions cut 6 bases from V and 1 base from J, with 6 bases between. There are 12 residues in the CDR3.

V usage is TRBV7-9 and J usage is TRBJ2-7; possibly TRBD2 for D (5 bases). The CDR3 covers 15 residues. The V gene lost 5 bases and the J gene lost 0 bases, with 14 bases spanning the gap. From germline, CDR1 is SEHNR and CDR2 FQNEAQ (reference sequence). The CDR3 DNA reads as TGTGCCAGCAGCCCGCGGGTGGGAGTCTCCTACGAGCAGTACTTC. Its protein product is CASSPRVGVSYEQYF.

In its sample, this clone was seen a few times. This chain joins TRBV30 and TRBJ2-7; TRBD1 matches 7 bases. Unmatched junction bases numbered 0, after V lost 0 bases and J lost 4 bases. Germline CDR1 is GTSNPN and CDR2 is SVGIG (reference sequence). The CDR3 has 12 residues. The CDR3 DNA reads as TGTGCCTGGAGTGTGGGACAGTACGAGCAGTACTTC. Translating it yields CAWSVGQYEQYF.

This clone was seen only a few times. The V gene is TRBV6-1, the J gene TRBJ2-7, with no clear D. With 1 base removed from V and 1 base from J, the gap between germline ends came to 2 bases. Germline-derived CDR1 and CDR2 are MNHNS and SASEGT. The CDR3 loop spans 12 amino acids. CDR3 coding DNA: TGTGCCAGCAGTGAAGTATCCTACGAGCAGTACTTC. This translates into CASSEVSYEQYF.

The sample holds one count of this clone. This sequence joins TRBV28 and TRBJ1-2, with a tentative D call TRBD1 (5 bases). The V end was cut by 3 bases, the J end by 1 base, with 9 bases between. The CDR3 is 14 amino acids. The V gene's germline CDR1 is MDHEN and CDR2 SYDVKM. Here the CDR3 reads CASSLMQGNYGYTF. The CDR3 DNA is TGTGCCAGCAGTTTGATGCAGGGTAACTATGGCTACACCTTC.

V and J are TRBV19 and TRBJ1-1, with D maybe TRBD1 (5 bases). Deletions cut 5 bases from V and 0 bases from J, with 10 bases between. Germline V gene lookup returns CDR1 LNHDA and CDR2 SQIVND (reference sequence). This CDR3 contains 14 residues. In DNA form, the CDR3 reads TGTGCCAGTAGTTCGGACAAAGTGAACACTGAAGCTTTCTTT. It specifies CASSSDKVNTEAFF.

This clone was observed a few times. This rearrangement joins TRBV6-1 to TRBJ2-2, with TRBD1 identical over 9 bases. Germline V gives CDR1 MNHNS, CDR2 SASEGT. The CDR3 consists of 14 residues. Trimming took 8 bases from V and 3 from J; bases not matched to a gene: 4. The CDR3 loop reads CASWDREHTGELFF. CDR3 DNA sequence: TGTGCCAGCTGGGACAGGGAGCACACCGGGGAGCTGTTTTTT.

The V and J genes are TRBV9 and TRBJ2-1, with 9 positions matching TRBD1. V shed 4 bases, J shed 7 bases, and the junction held 9 bases outside the gene matches. The CDR3 is 15 amino acids. CDR1 is SGDLS, CDR2 YYNGEE, per germline. DNA of the CDR3: TGTGCCAGCAGCACCCGGACAGGGGATGGGAATGAGCAGTTCTTC. As protein: CASSTRTGDGNEQFF.

Notes on this clone: At one boundary the junction diverges from the germline segment, which might be a read error. The chain recombines TRBV6-6 with TRBJ2-7, with D unclear. CDR1 and CDR2 (germline): MNHNY, SVGAGI (reference sequence). The CDR3 consists of 13 residues. CDR3 residues: CASSYSTAKISSF. The CDR3 nucleotides are TGTGCCAGCAGTTACTCGACCGCTAAGATTAGCTCTTTC.

The chain combines TRBV5-1 with TRBJ2-1, with 10 nucleotides matching TRBD2. CDR1 and CDR2 (germline): SGHRS, YFSETQ. V trimming: 3 bases; J trimming: 4 bases; junction bases outside the gene matches: 7. This CDR3 region has 16 residues. For the CDR3, the DNA is TGCGCCAGCAGCTCCGGAGCGGGAGGGATTTACAATGAGCAGTTCTTC. It encodes CASSSGAGGIYNEQFF.

Only one count was recorded for this clone. The junction and the germline gene differ at one end; a read error may be behind it. The chain has TRBV6-5 and TRBJ2-7, with D hard to call. Germline V gives CDR1 MNHEY, CDR2 SVGAGI. This CDR3 has 14 residues. CDR3 coding DNA: TGTGCCAGCACCCCCTTCCGCGGTAGCCGCCGAAGACACTTC. Translated, it gives CASTPFRGSRRRHF.

The rearrangement joins TRBV2 to TRBJ1-4, with D hard to call. Germline CDR1 reads SNHLY; CDR2 reads FYNNEI. V gave up 2 bases and J gave up 1 base, with 8 bases separating them. CDR3 length: 15 residues. CDR3 coding DNA: TGTGCCAGCAGTGAACTGGGGAGAACTAATGAAAAACTGTTTTTT. This codes for CASSELGRTNEKLFF.

The rearrangement links TRBV30 to TRBJ2-3, with 10 positions matching TRBD2. The V and J ends lost 8 bases and 1 base, in that order; junction bases with no gene match: 15. This CDR3 is built from 17 residues. Germline V gene lookup returns CDR1 GTSNPN and CDR2 SVGIG (reference sequence). The CDR3 bases are TGTGCCGGGGGTGGGACTAGCGCACCCAGGGGCACAGATACGCAGTATTTT. It encodes CAGGGTSAPRGTDTQYF.

The chain recombines TRBV2 with TRBJ1-5, with D tentatively TRBD1 (6 bases). The CDR3 has 12 residues. Germline V lookup: CDR1 SNHLY, CDR2 FYNNEI. Trimming removed 2 bases from V and 7 bases from J, with 6 bases in between. DNA of the CDR3: TGTGCCAGCAGTGAAAGGGGGCAGCCCCAGCATTTT. It is translated as CASSERGQPQHF.

V and J are TRBV15 and TRBJ2-5; D is perhaps TRBD2 (6 bases). V was cut by 0 bases and J by 5 bases, with 13 bases left in between. The CDR3 consists of 15 residues. Germline CDR1 and CDR2: LNHNV and YYDKDF (reference sequence). The CDR3 spells CATSRDLVRGETQYF. The DNA of the CDR3 is TGTGCCACCAGCAGAGATTTGGTTCGGGGGGAGACCCAGTACTTC. The full variable domain, with the rest looked up from reference TRBV15 and TRBJ2-5, is DAMVIQNPRYQVTQFGKPVTLSCSQTLNHNVMYWYQQKSSQAPKLLFHYYDKDFNNEADTPDNFQSRRPNTSFCFLDIRSPGLGDTAMYLCATSRDLVRGETQYFGPGTRLLVL.

The J gene is TRBJ2-1, the V gene TRBV9; TRBD1 matches 7 bases. V lost 0 bases, J lost 6 bases, and 6 bases stayed unmatched. The CDR3 length is 15 residues. Germline loops: CDR1 SGDLS, CDR2 YYNGEE. The CDR3 nucleotides are TGTGCCAGCAGCGTAGCGGACAGGCGGTCCAATGAGCAGTTCTTC. It translates to CASSVADRRSNEQFF.